This TCR beta chain was captured by sequencing in a study of blood T cell repertoires in COVID-19. On the study more broadly: Acute and convalescent COVID-19 specimens originated in the United States, Italy and Spain. Sample material is recorded as cDNA or gDNA derived from T cells, B-cell-depleted T cells, or PBMCs.

In the original processing: Using reference gene primer amplification, nucleated cell counts were estimated. Some clones are missing from TCRdb's copy, which holds only in-frame ones; the method was immunoSEQ multiplex PCR. The V and J calls and clone size are taken from that table; D and trimming were inferred from the DNA. The sample comprises tens of thousands of clones, 90% of which are singletons, and about 7% rests with the top ten. CDR1 KGHSH and CDR2 LQKENI come from the germline V gene. The CDR3 has 16 amino acids. V was clipped by 5 bases and J by 0 bases; unmatched bases: 5. The source of this sequence is a human donor in a cohort sampled during active COVID-19. Sequencing input: peripheral blood. The chain links TRBV18 to TRBJ2-7, with TRBD2 matching over 12 bases. CDR3 coding DNA: TGTGCCAGCTCATCAACGACTAGCGGGGGCTCCTACGAGCAGTACTTC. This sequence encodes CASSSTTSGGSYEQYF. Full variable domain (rest looked up from reference TRBV18 and TRBJ2-7): NAGVMQNPRHLVRRRGQEARLRCSPMKGHSHVYWYRQLPEEGLKFMVYLQKENIIDESGMPKERFSAEFPKEGPSILRIQQVVRGDSAAYFCASSSTTSGGSYEQYFGPGTRLTVT.